The 27 T cell receptor beta chains below all came from one sample that was sequenced in a study of long-term antiretroviral therapy in people with HIV. Version v3.0 of the immunoSEQ assay ran at survey level. Method: immunoSEQ multiplex PCR; TCRdb's copy keeps in-frame clones and lacks some. The sample holds about 20,000 clones, roughly 83% seen once. The source material was unsorted PBMCs, sampled 1.2 years after starting antiretroviral therapy. The receptors come from a woman aged 40 to 50 with HIV.

The chain uses TRBV5-4 and TRBJ1-2; 7 bases align to TRBD1. There are 14 residues in the CDR3. The V segment lost 1 base and the J segment 3 bases; nucleotides outside the gene matches: 3. Per germline, CDR1 SGHNT and CDR2 YYREEE (reference sequence). The chain's CDR3 is CASSLSGTDYGYTF. CDR3 coding DNA: TGTGCCAGCAGCTTGAGCGGGACAGACTATGGCTACACCTTC.

The chain joins TRBV11-2 to TRBJ2-3; D not certain. Germline V gives CDR1 SGHAT, CDR2 FQNNGV. Trimming pared 5 bases from V and 0 bases from J, leaving 3 bases between. This CDR3 region has 12 residues. In nucleotides, the CDR3 is TGTGCCAGCAGCCAAAGCACAGATACGCAGTATTTT. Residues: CASSQSTDTQYF.

The J gene is TRBJ2-7, the V gene TRBV4-1, with D possibly matching TRBD1 (5 bases). The CDR3 sequence is 16 residues long. The germline gives CDR1 MGHRA, CDR2 YSYEKL. The ends were cut back, 5 bases at V and 7 bases at J, with 24 bases in the middle. The CDR3, as DNA: TGCGCCAGCAGCACCTCCCAAGGGCTTAAGGGGTGGGAGCAGTACTTC. Translation: CASSTSQGLKGWEQYF.

The sample holds a few counts of this clone. The CDR3 region is CASSYLNTGELFF. The DNA for the CDR3 is TGTGCCAGCAGTTACCTGAACACCGGGGAGCTGTTTTTT. The J gene is TRBJ2-2, the V gene TRBV6-5, with D unresolved. The CDR3 contains 13 residues. Trimming took 2 bases from V and 1 from J, leaving 2 bases between them. CDR1 MNHEY and CDR2 SVGAGI come from the germline V gene.

This clone has just one count. The chain carries TRBV7-2 and TRBJ1-1, with D hard to call. The CDR3 has 14 residues. Trimming left V 3 bases short and J 0 bases short, with 8 bases between. Germline V gives CDR1 SGHTA, CDR2 FQGNSA. CDR3 nucleotide sequence: TGTGCCAGCAGCTTTGGAAGGGTGAACACTGAAGCTTTCTTT. It specifies CASSFGRVNTEAFF.

V usage is TRBV7-9 and J usage is TRBJ2-5; 8 bases fit TRBD2. This CDR3 region has 14 residues. Germline V gene data show CDR1 as SEHNR and CDR2 as FQNEAQ (reference sequence). The J segment lost 4 bases and the V segment lost 5 bases, leaving 6 bases of the junction unmatched. CDR3 in amino acids: CASSRSGSGETQYF. CDR3 in DNA: TGTGCCAGCAGCCGCAGCGGGAGTGGAGAGACCCAGTACTTC.

The chain employs TRBV4-3 and TRBJ1-4; D remains unclear. Germline values: CDR1 LGHNA, CDR2 YSLEER. This CDR3 comprises 15 residues. V was cut by 4 bases and J by 0 bases, with 9 bases left in between. The CDR3 coding sequence is TGCGCCAGCAGCCGTCAGATTACAACTAATGAAAAACTGTTTTTT. Translating gives CASSRQITTNEKLFF.

This clone was recorded once. The rearrangement uses TRBV5-1 and TRBJ1-4, with D possibly matching TRBD1 (6 bases). Germline V gives CDR1 SGHRS, CDR2 YFSETQ. The CDR3 has 14 amino acids. Trimming left V 2 bases short and J 8 bases short, with 13 bases between. The CDR3 coding sequence is TGCGCCAGCAGCTTCGGGGGGCAAGGGGAAAAACTGTTTTTT. It codes for CASSFGGQGEKLFF. Looking up the rest from reference TRBV5-1 and TRBJ1-4 gives the full variable domain: KAGVTQTPRYLIKTRGQQVTLSCSPISGHRSVSWYQQTPGQGLQFLFEYFSETQRNKGNFPGRFSGRQFSNSRSEMNVSTLELGDSALYLCASSFGGQGEKLFFGSGTQLSVL.

The J gene is TRBJ2-3, the V gene TRBV2; 14 bases fit TRBD2. CDR1 SNHLY and CDR2 FYNNEI come from the germline V gene. V dropped 6 bases and J dropped 5; count of bases not matched to a gene: 4. This CDR3 has 15 amino acids. The CDR3 is CASRGLAGVIDTQYF. CDR3 DNA: TGTGCCAGCAGGGGACTAGCGGGAGTAATAGATACGCAGTATTTT.

The rearrangement uses TRBV5-6 and TRBJ2-2; D is perhaps TRBD1 or TRBD2 (5 bases each). Trimming took 1 base from V and 2 from J, leaving 9 bases between them. The CDR3 has 15 amino acids. Germline V CDR1 and CDR2: SGHDT, YYEEEE. The CDR3 loop is CASSLQGPNTGELFF. The CDR3, as DNA: TGTGCCAGCAGCTTGCAGGGACCAAACACCGGGGAGCTGTTTTTT.

In its sample, this clone was seen a few times. The CDR3 DNA follows: TGTGCCAGCAGTTACTGGGCGGAACACCTCAGTGAGACCCAGTACTTC. It is translated as CASSYWAEHLSETQYF. This chain joins TRBV6-6 and TRBJ2-5, with D hard to call. V was clipped by 1 base and J by 5 bases, with 17 bases between them. The CDR3 sequence is 16 residues long. Germline V gives CDR1 MNHNY, CDR2 SVGAGI (reference sequence).

V and J are TRBV30 and TRBJ2-1, with D unclear. Germline values: CDR1 GTSNPN, CDR2 SVGIG (reference sequence). V was pared by 0 bases and J by 9 bases, with 12 bases between. This CDR3 spans 13 amino acids. CDR3 nucleotides: TGTGCCTGGAGTGTAGGGATGTGGGGTGAGCAGTTCTTC. Protein product: CAWSVGMWGEQFF.

The chain has TRBV6-5 and TRBJ1-4, with D maybe TRBD1 (5 bases). The length of the CDR3 is 13 residues. Germline CDR1 reads MNHEY; CDR2 reads SVGAGI. V was shortened by 4 bases and J by 8 bases, with 11 bases between the two germline ends. For the CDR3, the DNA is TGTGCCAGCAGTTCCCGGACACCCGAAAAACTGTTTTTT. It specifies CASSSRTPEKLFF.

This rearrangement joins TRBV27 to TRBJ2-2; 10 nucleotides match TRBD1. Germline lookup yields CDR1 MNHEY and CDR2 SMNVEV (reference sequence). Losses at the gene ends were 2 bases for V and 5 bases for J; bases not matched to a gene: 11. The CDR3 contains 18 residues. CDR3 sequence reads: CASSLPTGTGARTGELFF. The CDR3 DNA reads as TGTGCCAGCAGTTTACCCACCGGGACAGGGGCGCGGACCGGGGAGCTGTTTTTT.

The chain carries TRBV11-1 and TRBJ2-1; 7 bases agree with TRBD2. The V and J ends lost 4 bases and 0 bases, in that order; junction bases with no gene match: 3. Germline V gene sequence: CDR1 SGHAT, CDR2 FQDESV (reference sequence). The CDR3 has 15 residues. The CDR3 DNA reads as TGTGCCAGCAGCTCTAGCGGAAGCTCCTACAATGAGCAGTTCTTC. The encoded protein is CASSSSGSSYNEQFF.

The sample holds a few counts of this clone. The CDR3 DNA reads TGTGCCAGCAGCTGGACCGGGACTAGCGGGTACGAGCAGTACTTC. Translated, it gives CASSWTGTSGYEQYF. V and J are TRBV7-2 and TRBJ2-7; 12 positions match TRBD2. Germline V lookup: CDR1 SGHTA, CDR2 FQGNSA. The CDR3 loop spans 15 amino acids. The ends lost 4 bases at V and 4 bases at J; junction bases unmatched: 5.

The chain joins TRBV11-1 to TRBJ1-4; D remains unclear. CDR1 is SGHAT, CDR2 FQDESV, per germline (reference sequence). The CDR3 contains 13 residues. The ends were cut back, 1 base at V and 6 bases at J, with 6 bases in the middle. CDR3 loop: CASSLEEYEKLFF. The CDR3 coding sequence is TGTGCCAGCAGCTTAGAGGAGTATGAAAAACTGTTTTTT.

V is TRBV2 and J is TRBJ1-2; D unresolved. Trimming pared 2 bases from V and 4 bases from J, leaving 8 bases between. The V gene's germline CDR1 is SNHLY and CDR2 FYNNEI. This CDR3 has 13 amino acids. The CDR3 sequence is CASSETGPYGYTF. DNA for the CDR3: TGTGCCAGCAGTGAAACGGGTCCCTATGGCTACACCTTC.

The table lists this clone with a count of one. The V and J genes are TRBV18 and TRBJ2-7; TRBD2 is a possible D gene (5 bases). Trimming took 1 base from V and 6 from J, leaving 13 bases between them. Germline V CDR1 and CDR2: KGHSH, LQKENI. The CDR3 covers 14 residues. CDR3 in DNA: TGTGCCAGCTCACCACGGGGAGAAGGTTCCGAGCAGTACTTC. The encoded protein is CASSPRGEGSEQYF.

V usage is TRBV5-1 and J usage is TRBJ1-2; D not certain. V was shortened by 0 bases and J by 4 bases, with 10 bases between the two germline ends. Germline-derived CDR1 and CDR2 are SGHRS and YFSETQ. The CDR3 is 14 amino acids. The CDR3 coding sequence is TGCGCCAGCAGCTTGGATGGAGCAATCTATGGCTACACCTTC. Its translation is CASSLDGAIYGYTF.

The chain employs TRBV19 and TRBJ1-1; D is uncertain. Trimming removed 8 bases from V and 7 bases from J, with 11 bases in between. There are 11 residues in the CDR3. Germline loops: CDR1 LNHDA, CDR2 SQIVND (reference sequence). CDR3 in amino acids: CASPGPFEAFF. In DNA, the CDR3 is TGTGCCAGTCCTGGTCCCTTTGAAGCTTTCTTT.

This clone was seen a single time. The CDR3 sequence is CASSATGSSGNTIYF. CDR3 nucleotide sequence: TGTGCCAGCAGTGCCACAGGGTCCTCTGGAAACACCATATATTTT. The chain combines TRBV28 with TRBJ1-3, with D possibly matching TRBD1 (6 bases). There are 15 residues in the CDR3. The V end was cut by 5 bases, the J end by 0 bases, with 11 bases between. Germline V gene lookup returns CDR1 MDHEN and CDR2 SYDVKM.

This clone was seen a handful of times. The rearrangement links TRBV11-2 to TRBJ2-7; TRBD2 matches at 7 bases. V dropped 5 bases and J dropped 7; count of bases not matched to a gene: 14. The CDR3 totals 15 residues. Germline V gene data show CDR1 as SGHAT and CDR2 as FQNNGV. CDR3 in DNA: TGTGCCAGCAGCCCCGCCGGGACTACATCTGGGGAGCAGTACTTC. This sequence encodes CASSPAGTTSGEQYF.

The gene calls are TRBV9 and TRBJ2-3, with 9 bases fitting TRBD2. V was pared by 0 bases and J by 0 bases, with 2 bases of the junction left unmatched. The CDR3 loop spans 16 amino acids. The germline CDR1 and CDR2 sequences are SGDLS and YYNGEE. The CDR3 nucleotides read TGTGCCAGCAGCGTAGCCGGGACTAGCAGCACAGATACGCAGTATTTT. Its protein is CASSVAGTSSTDTQYF.

Regarding this clone: This same CDR3 is encoded by further DNA sequences in the sample. This chain links TRBV28 with TRBJ2-7, with TRBD1 matching 9 bases. V lost 6 bases, J lost 1 base, and 10 bases stayed unmatched. The CDR3 is 16 amino acids. Germline values: CDR1 MDHEN, CDR2 SYDVKM. CDR3 sequence reads: CASSSPGQGGSYEQYF. CDR3 in DNA: TGTGCCAGCAGCTCCCCGGGACAGGGTGGTTCCTACGAGCAGTACTTC.

The V and J genes are TRBV28 and TRBJ2-1, with TRBD2 matching over 8 bases. Germline lookup yields CDR1 MDHEN and CDR2 SYDVKM. The CDR3 covers 16 residues. Unmatched junction bases numbered 12, after V lost 5 bases and J lost 6 bases. For the CDR3, the DNA is TGTGCCAGCAGTCCCTTTGCGGGAGGCGTGGGCAATGAGCAGTTCTTC. Translation: CASSPFAGGVGNEQFF.

To note about this clone: One end of the junction fails to match germline, which may point to a read error. The V gene is TRBV28, the J gene TRBJ2-1, with D possibly TRBD1 on 5 matching bases. Germline-derived CDR1 and CDR2 are MDHEN and SYDVKM. The CDR3 runs 16 residues. CDR3 region: CASTLGQGSTYNEQFF. CDR3 bases: TGTGCCAGCACTTTAGGGCAGGGTTCGACCTACAATGAGCAGTTCTTC.